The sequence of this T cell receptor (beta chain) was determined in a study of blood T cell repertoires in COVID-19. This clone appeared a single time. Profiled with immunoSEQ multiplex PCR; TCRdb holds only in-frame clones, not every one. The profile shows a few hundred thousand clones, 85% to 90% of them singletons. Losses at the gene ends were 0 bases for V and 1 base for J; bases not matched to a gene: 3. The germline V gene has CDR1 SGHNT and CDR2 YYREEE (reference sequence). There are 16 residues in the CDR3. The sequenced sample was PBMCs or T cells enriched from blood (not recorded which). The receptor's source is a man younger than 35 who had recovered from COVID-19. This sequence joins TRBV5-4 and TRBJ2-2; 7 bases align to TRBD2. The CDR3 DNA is TGTGCCAGCAGCTTGGCCCGGGGGGTGAACACCGGGGAGCTGTTTTTT. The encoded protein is CASSLARGVNTGELFF.